This TCR beta chain was observed in a study of OX40 agonist ivuxolimab in advanced cancers. General study findings and limits: Dose levels from 0.1 to 3.0 mg/kg saw CD4+ and CD8+ blood T cells expand clonally by week 6.

This CDR3 has 14 residues. Germline V CDR1 and CDR2: MGHRA, YSYEKL. V lost 3 bases, J lost 7 bases, and 4 bases stayed unmatched. Method: immunoSEQ multiplex PCR; TCRdb's copy keeps in-frame clones and lacks some. The sample has roughly 67,000 clones, about 88% seen once. Comments on this clone: Its antigen is as yet unknown.

The rearrangement uses TRBV4-1 and TRBJ1-4, with 8 nucleotides matching TRBD1. The input for sequencing was CD4+ or CD8+ T cells sorted from blood, taken in a trial of the OX40 agonist ivuxolimab. The clonotype originates from an adult with an advanced solid tumor such as melanoma, head and neck, liver or kidney cancer. The CDR3: CASSHGQGGEKLFF. CDR3 bases: TGCGCCAGCAGCCACGGACAGGGTGGTGAAAAACTGTTTTTT.